The 31 T cell receptor beta chains presented below share a single source sample, sequenced in a study of PD-1 blockade in classical Hodgkin lymphoma (dated by TCRdb to the early 2020s). The intended sense of this specimen's time point label: newly diagnosed, previously untreated cHL patient sample. Using a Miltenyi CD4+ T cell isolation kit, CD4+ T cells were purified from thawed PBMCs through magnetic negative selection. Library prep was done by the immunoSEQ multiplex PCR assay. TCRdb's version of the immuneACCESS table is confined to in-frame rearrangements and falls short of the full clone set. An unresolved V gene accounts for under half of the shortfall where checked; the remainder is of unknown origin. The sample table records over 15,000 clones; 80% to 95% of these occur just once. The ten biggest clones cover roughly 0.51% of the sample. The sequencing input was CD4+ T cells from blood. The source of these receptors is a human donor with classical Hodgkin lymphoma.

The rearrangement uses TRBV5-5 and TRBJ1-2; possible D gene TRBD1, 5 bases. V shed 2 bases and J shed 2 bases, with 7 bases lying between them. The CDR3 spans 13 residues. Germline lookup yields CDR1 SGHKS and CDR2 YYEKEE (reference sequence). CDR3: CASSFAGNYGYTF. The CDR3 DNA follows: TGTGCCAGCAGCTTCGCAGGGAACTATGGCTACACCTTC.

V is TRBV5-4 and J is TRBJ2-2; D perhaps matches TRBD2 (5 bases). CDR1 and CDR2 from the germline V gene are SGHNT and YYREEE (reference sequence). The CDR3 loop spans 15 amino acids. Trimming stripped 4 bases from V and 9 bases from J, with 19 bases between. The CDR3 spells CASSPAADAGWELFF. The DNA of the CDR3 is TGTGCCAGCAGCCCCGCGGCGGATGCGGGTTGGGAGCTGTTTTTT.

The rearrangement links TRBV10-3 to TRBJ2-7; no clear D gene. The CDR3 runs 17 residues. V shed 0 bases and J shed 0 bases, with 15 bases lying between them. CDR1 and CDR2 from the germline V gene are ENHRY and SYGVKD. The DNA of the CDR3 is TGTGCCATCAGTGAGTCGACGAGACTGGCGAGCTCCTACGAGCAGTACTTC. Protein sequence: CAISESTRLASSYEQYF.

The genes are TRBV19 and TRBJ1-1; tentatively, D is TRBD1 (5 bases). The V end lost 5 bases, the J end lost 1 base, and 11 bases lay between the germline ends. CDR1 and CDR2 (germline): LNHDA, SQIVND (reference sequence). There are 14 residues in the CDR3. This CDR3 reads CASSPRGGNTEAFF. The DNA for the CDR3 is TGTGCCAGTAGTCCCCGGGGGGGGAACACTGAAGCTTTCTTT.

The J gene is TRBJ1-2, the V gene TRBV6-1, with 8 positions matching TRBD1. The V gene end was trimmed by 6 bases and the J gene end by 8 bases; junction bases not matched to a gene: 5. There are 12 residues in the CDR3. Germline V gene sequence: CDR1 MNHNS, CDR2 SASEGT. CDR3 loop: CASRTGAGGYTF. In DNA form, the CDR3 reads TGTGCCAGCAGGACAGGGGCCGGGGGCTACACCTTC.

The chain employs TRBV19 and TRBJ2-1; D gene ambiguous. Germline V gene data show CDR1 as LNHDA and CDR2 as SQIVND (reference sequence). The CDR3 length is 12 residues. Trimming left V 4 bases short and J 6 bases short, with 7 bases between. CDR3 bases: TGTGCCAGTAGTAGACGCCCCAATGAGCAGTTCTTC. This encodes CASSRRPNEQFF.

V and J are TRBV15 and TRBJ1-2; no reliable D call. Trimming pared 5 bases from V and 2 bases from J, leaving 9 bases between. This CDR3 has 13 amino acids. Germline V gene lookup returns CDR1 LNHNV and CDR2 YYDKDF (reference sequence). This chain's CDR3 is CATSGIRNYGYTF. The DNA of the CDR3 is TGTGCCACCAGCGGGATCCGGAACTATGGCTACACCTTC.

The V gene is TRBV10-3, the J gene TRBJ1-5; no clear D gene. Germline V gene sequence: CDR1 ENHRY, CDR2 SYGVKD. CDR3 length equals 12 residues. Trimming left V 5 bases short and J 3 bases short, with 5 bases between. This CDR3 is CAISPDNQPQHF. The CDR3 nucleotides read TGTGCCATCAGTCCGGACAATCAGCCCCAGCATTTT.

The chain combines TRBV30 with TRBJ1-6; D remains unclear. Germline V CDR1 and CDR2: GTSNPN, SVGIG (reference sequence). This CDR3 has 15 residues. Trimming left V 2 bases short and J 5 bases short, with 13 bases between. CDR3 region: CAWSIVGPDNSPLHF. In DNA form, the CDR3 reads TGTGCCTGGAGTATTGTGGGCCCCGATAATTCACCCCTCCACTTT. The whole variable domain, remainder taken from reference TRBV30 and TRBJ1-6, is SQTIHQWPATLVQPVGSPLSLECTVEGTSNPNLYWYRQAAGRGLQLLFYSVGIGQISSEVPQNLSASRPQDRQFILSSKKLLLSDSGFYLCAWSIVGPDNSPLHFGNGTRLTVT.

The genes are TRBV19 and TRBJ1-1, with D tentatively TRBD1 (6 bases). Germline loops: CDR1 LNHDA, CDR2 SQIVND (reference sequence). The V end was cut by 6 bases, the J end by 8 bases, with 22 bases between. The CDR3 has 15 amino acids. The CDR3 DNA reads TGTGCCAGTAGGTCTGGGGGGCATGAGTACGCGGAAGCTTTCTTT. It is translated as CASRSGGHEYAEAFF.

The gene calls are TRBV10-3 and TRBJ1-1; the D gene is possibly TRBD1 (5 bases). Trimming pared 6 bases from V and 1 base from J, leaving 12 bases between. The germline CDR1 and CDR2 sequences are ENHRY and SYGVKD. The CDR3 covers 14 residues. This CDR3 reads CAIRTGTENTEAFF. The CDR3 DNA sequence: TGTGCCATCAGGACGGGGACCGAGAACACTGAAGCTTTCTTT.

The chain has TRBV29-1 and TRBJ1-2; D is unclear. This CDR3 is 12 amino acids long. CDR1 is SQVTM, CDR2 ANQGSEA, per germline. The V end was cut by 7 bases, the J end by 1 base, with 10 bases between. This CDR3 reads CSGRTVNYGYTF. In nucleotides, the CDR3 is TGCAGCGGCCGTACGGTTAACTATGGCTACACCTTC. Full variable domain (missing parts from reference TRBV29-1 and TRBJ1-2): SAVISQKPSRDICQRGTSLTIQCQVDSQVTMMFWYRQQPGQSLTLIATANQGSEATYESGFVIDKFPISRPNLTFSTLTVSNMSPEDSSIYLCSGRTVNYGYTFGSGTRLTVV.

CDR3 protein: CASRLPPGGELFF. The CDR3 coding sequence is TGTGCCAGCAGGTTACCTCCTGGAGGGGAGCTGTTTTTT. This chain connects TRBV7-2 to TRBJ2-2; D call uncertain. The CDR3 has 13 residues. In germline, CDR1 is SGHTA, CDR2 FQGNSA. Trimming took off 6 bases at V and 8 bases at J, with 13 bases between the two ends.

The CDR3 loop reads CASSIDGLAYEQYF. The DNA of the CDR3 is TGTGCCAGTAGTATAGATGGGCTAGCCTACGAGCAGTACTTC. This chain joins TRBV19 and TRBJ2-7; D is unresolved. Germline V gene data show CDR1 as LNHDA and CDR2 as SQIVND (reference sequence). V lost 0 bases and J 2 bases, leaving 8 bases between the germline ends. The CDR3 loop spans 14 amino acids.

The rearrangement joins TRBV29-1 to TRBJ1-4; D is possibly TRBD1 (5 bases). CDR1 is SQVTM and CDR2 is ANQGSEA in the germline V gene. V shed 5 bases and J shed 5 bases, with 9 bases lying between them. This CDR3 has 12 residues. The CDR3 bases are TGCAGCGTTCAGGGAACAAATGAAAAACTGTTTTTT. It yields the protein CSVQGTNEKLFF.

This sequence joins TRBV11-2 and TRBJ2-1; D might be TRBD2 (5 bases). Trimming left V 0 bases short and J 4 bases short, with 16 bases between. Germline loops: CDR1 SGHAT, CDR2 FQNNGV. There are 17 residues in the CDR3. The CDR3 DNA reads as TGTGCCAGCAGCTTAGAAGGCCCGGGATGGACTTACAATGAGCAGTTCTTC. It yields the protein CASSLEGPGWTYNEQFF.

CDR3 bases: TGTGCCAGCGCCAGGGGGGACTATGGCTACACCTTC. Translation: CASARGDYGYTF. The chain couples TRBV9 to TRBJ1-2, with 7 positions matching TRBD1. Germline CDR1 SGDLS, CDR2 YYNGEE. The V and J ends lost 7 bases and 3 bases, in that order; junction bases with no gene match: 3. The length of the CDR3 is 12 residues.

The V gene is TRBV29-1, the J gene TRBJ1-5, with D possibly matching TRBD1 (5 bases). The germline gives CDR1 SQVTM, CDR2 ANQGSEA. Trimming left V 7 bases short and J 3 bases short, with 10 bases between. CDR3 length: 12 residues. CDR3 bases: TGCAGCGCCTGGGACGCCAATCAGCCCCAGCATTTT. Translation: CSAWDANQPQHF.

The chain has TRBV15 and TRBJ2-1, with 11 bases matching TRBD2. Trimming removed 3 bases from V and 8 bases from J; junction bases left unmatched: 12. CDR3 size: 17 residues. Germline CDR1 and CDR2: LNHNV and YYDKDF (reference sequence). CDR3 coding DNA: TGTGCCACCAGCAGGGTGGGGACTAGCGGAGAGGTACATGAGCAGTTCTTC. Translated, it gives CATSRVGTSGEVHEQFF.

V usage is TRBV5-4 and J usage is TRBJ1-1; D not certain. The V gene's germline CDR1 is SGHNT and CDR2 YYREEE (reference sequence). This CDR3 is built from 12 residues. V was pared by 3 bases and J by 5 bases, with 8 bases between. CDR3 DNA sequence: TGTGCCAGCAGCTCTCCGTTGACTGAAGCTTTCTTT. The encoded protein is CASSSPLTEAFF. Drawing the rest from reference TRBV5-4 and TRBJ1-1, the complete variable domain is ETGVTQSPTHLIKTRGQQVTLRCSSQSGHNTVSWYQQALGQGPQFIFQYYREEENGRGNFPPRFSGLQFPNYSSELNVNALELDDSALYLCASSSPLTEAFFGQGTRLTVV.

The chain carries TRBV19 and TRBJ2-2; TRBD2 matches at 8 bases. Germline CDR1 is LNHDA and CDR2 is SQIVND (reference sequence). V dropped 5 bases and J dropped 6; count of bases not matched to a gene: 5. The CDR3 contains 14 residues. The CDR3 is CASSRGGASGELFF. Written as DNA, the CDR3 is TGTGCCAGTAGTCGGGGGGGCGCGTCCGGGGAGCTGTTTTTT.

The J gene is TRBJ2-7, the V gene TRBV7-9; the D gene is possibly TRBD2 (6 bases). The germline V gene encodes CDR1 SEHNR and CDR2 FQNEAQ (reference sequence). CDR3 length equals 15 residues. Trimming left V 5 bases short and J 5 bases short, with 19 bases between. The CDR3 protein is CASSPYWRDSHEQYF. The CDR3 coding sequence is TGTGCCAGCAGCCCGTACTGGCGGGATTCGCACGAGCAGTACTTC.

V usage is TRBV25-1 and J usage is TRBJ1-1; 7 bases line up with TRBD1. The CDR3 loop spans 15 amino acids. V lost 2 bases, J lost 4 bases, and 7 bases stayed unmatched. Germline CDR1 reads MGHDK; CDR2 reads SYGVNS. CDR3 in DNA: TGTGCCAGCAGTGAACGGACAGGCGGAGGCACTGAAGCTTTCTTT. It is translated as CASSERTGGGTEAFF.

The chain is built from TRBV7-9 and TRBJ1-4; TRBD1 might be the D (5 bases). Germline-derived CDR1 and CDR2 are SEHNR and FQNEAQ (reference sequence). The V gene lost 4 bases and the J gene lost 5 bases, with 11 bases spanning the gap. CDR3 length equals 14 residues. CDR3 protein: CASSSRVLNEKLFF. As DNA, the CDR3 is TGTGCCAGCAGCTCCAGGGTCCTAAATGAAAAACTGTTTTTT.

With respect to this clone: A junction boundary mismatches the germline segment, possibly from a read error. The chain combines TRBV14 with TRBJ1-1, with a weak D call TRBD1 (5 bases). Germline V gene data show CDR1 as SGHDN and CDR2 as FVKESK. This CDR3 is built from 12 residues. CDR3 sequence reads: CVSSQGGVSAFF. Written as DNA, the CDR3 is TGTGTCAGCAGCCAGGGTGGGGTCTCGGCTTTCTTT.

The chain is built from TRBV10-3 and TRBJ1-2; D not certain. Per the germline V gene, CDR1 is ENHRY and CDR2 is SYGVKD. CDR3 length: 15 residues. V was clipped by 3 bases and J by 8 bases, with 19 bases between them. Here the CDR3 reads CAISDPVQDWEGYTF. For the CDR3, the DNA is TGTGCCATCAGTGATCCCGTCCAGGATTGGGAAGGCTACACCTTC.

The chain employs TRBV6-5 and TRBJ1-1; no firm D call. Germline CDR1 MNHEY, CDR2 SVGAGI. CDR3 length equals 14 residues. V gave up 2 bases and J gave up 1 base, with 8 bases separating them. In DNA form, the CDR3 reads TGTGCCAGCAGTTACAGGGAGGAGAACACTGAAGCTTTCTTT. Translating it yields CASSYREENTEAFF.

CDR3 protein: CASSPLQGLLAKNIQYF. DNA for the CDR3: TGTGCCAGCAGCCCCCTACAGGGACTTCTAGCCAAAAACATTCAGTACTTC. The chain is built from TRBV28 and TRBJ2-4; TRBD1 or TRBD2 may be the D gene (6 bases each). The CDR3 has 17 residues. Trimming took off 6 bases at V and 0 bases at J, with 18 bases between the two ends. The germline V gene encodes CDR1 MDHEN and CDR2 SYDVKM.

The chain is built from TRBV2 and TRBJ2-5; 10 nucleotides align to TRBD2. CDR1 is SNHLY, CDR2 FYNNEI, per germline. This CDR3 contains 15 residues. Trimming cost V 4 bases and J 4 bases; bases outside gene matches: 6. The CDR3 protein is CASSALAGVLETQYF. CDR3 bases: TGTGCCAGCAGTGCCCTAGCGGGGGTATTAGAGACCCAGTACTTC. Using reference TRBV2 and TRBJ2-5 for the parts outside the CDR3, the full variable domain is EPEVTQTPSHQVTQMGQEVILRCVPISNHLYFYWYRQILGQKVEFLVSFYNNEISEKSEIFDDQFSVERPDGSNFTLKIRSTKLEDSAMYFCASSALAGVLETQYFGPGTRLLVL.

The table lists this clone with a count of one. The rearrangement uses TRBV12-5 and TRBJ2-7; TRBD2 agrees at 8 bases. This CDR3 comprises 13 residues. The junction had 2 bases not matched to a gene; V was cut back by 5 bases and J by 2 bases. Per the germline V gene, CDR1 is LGHNT and CDR2 is FRNRAP. The CDR3 coding sequence is TGTGCTAGTGGTCAGGGACTAGCCTACGAGCAGTACTTC. Translated: CASGQGLAYEQYF.

This clone has just one count. The CDR3 is CASSPSTSGRQFREQYF. In DNA form, the CDR3 reads TGTGCCAGCAGCCCATCGACTAGCGGGAGGCAGTTTCGCGAGCAGTACTTC. This sequence joins TRBV11-2 and TRBJ2-7; TRBD2 aligns across 13 bases. Germline trimming cut 5 bases from V and 6 bases from J; bases unmatched to any gene: 13. In germline, CDR1 is SGHAT, CDR2 FQNNGV. This CDR3 comprises 17 residues.